This T cell receptor (beta chain) was retrieved from a study of OX40 agonist ivuxolimab in advanced cancers. With regard to the full study: Ivuxolimab, which targeted the costimulatory receptor OX40 (CD134), was an agonistic, fully human IgG2 monoclonal antibody. Peripheral TCRbeta sequencing was intended to test whether TCR sequence diversity was altered and clonal T-cell expansion was caused by ivuxolimab. Intravenous ivuxolimab was administered to patients every 2 weeks at six dose levels: 0.01, 0.1, 0.3, 1.5, 3 and 10 mg/kg. Patients were allowed to have had prior anti-PD-1, anti-PD-L1 or anti-CTLA-4 therapy, and more than 35% of the dose-escalation patients had been treated with checkpoint inhibitors. Of the roughly 53 patients in dose escalation, 19 had hepatocellular carcinoma, roughly 15 had melanoma, 9 had renal cell carcinoma and 9 had head and neck cancer. Partial responses occurred in three dose-escalation patients, of whom one had hepatocellular carcinoma and two had cutaneous melanoma. The monotherapy dose-escalation portion (N ≈ 57 patients) of the phase I ivuxolimab trial is reported in the paper. In the dose-escalation cohort, nearly 85% of patients were male, and the mean age was roughly 56 years with a range of about 20 to 80. Paper-wide results and their limitations: Low levels of normalized T-cell clonal expansion were also seen in some patients who did not respond. At doses of 0.1 to 3.0 mg/kg, clonal expansion of both CD4+ and CD8+ blood T cells was observed from baseline to week 6. Partial responders in the 0.1-3.0 mg/kg groups had among the lowest normalized peripheral clonal expansion, especially among CD8+ T cells. After ivuxolimab, expanded clones were on average more numerous among CD8+ T cells than among CD4+ T cells. The antigen specificity of the peripheral T cells that underwent clonal expansion was not determined.

Patients with autoimmune disease history or receiving systemic immunosuppression were excluded from the trial. Peripheral blood for TCR sequencing was collected from all dose cohorts at baseline, on cycle 4 day 1, and on cycle 7 day 1. Samples came from an open-label, multicenter, first-in-human phase I dose-escalation trial of ivuxolimab. Adults with locally advanced or metastatic melanoma, renal cell carcinoma, hepatocellular carcinoma or head and neck squamous cell carcinoma were enrolled in the trial. Before TCR sequencing, CD4+ T cells and CD8+ T cells were sorted from peripheral blood as separate populations. As encoded in the germline V gene (reference sequence), CDR1 is MNHEY while CDR2 is SMNVEV. There are 18 amino acids in the CDR3, from cysteine to phenylalanine inclusive. The retained sequence is limited to the CDR3, 54 bases, with the frame set at the first base. The V end loses 2 bases and the J end loses 4 bases, and a stretch of 23 bases separates them.

Genomic DNA was extracted from sorted cells for sequencing of the TCRbeta CDR3 region. TCRbeta CDR3 regions were sequenced using the immunoSEQ Assay. This is the immuneACCESS table as TCRdb keeps it, with only in-frame sequences that have V and J called. A part of the clones is gone; compared with another copy, unresolved V genes explain less than half, and the rest is unexplained. In this sample the table shows some 66,000 clones, around 86% of which occur a single time. Together, the top ten hold 2.5% of the sample. As regards this clone: Its specific antigen is unknown. The input lacks base qualities; no much larger clone sits a single base away.

The rearrangement combines TRBV27 with TRBJ1-2; the D gene is perhaps TRBD1, on 5 matching bases. This sequence originates from an adult with an advanced solid tumor such as melanoma, head and neck, liver or kidney cancer. Sequenced here: CD4+ or CD8+ T cells sorted from blood, sampled in a trial of the OX40 agonist ivuxolimab. The encoded CDR3 is CASSLVGQGKPASYGYTF. Read as DNA, the sequence is TGTGCCAGCAGTTTAGTAGGGCAGGGAAAACCTGCTAGCTATGGCTACACCTTC.